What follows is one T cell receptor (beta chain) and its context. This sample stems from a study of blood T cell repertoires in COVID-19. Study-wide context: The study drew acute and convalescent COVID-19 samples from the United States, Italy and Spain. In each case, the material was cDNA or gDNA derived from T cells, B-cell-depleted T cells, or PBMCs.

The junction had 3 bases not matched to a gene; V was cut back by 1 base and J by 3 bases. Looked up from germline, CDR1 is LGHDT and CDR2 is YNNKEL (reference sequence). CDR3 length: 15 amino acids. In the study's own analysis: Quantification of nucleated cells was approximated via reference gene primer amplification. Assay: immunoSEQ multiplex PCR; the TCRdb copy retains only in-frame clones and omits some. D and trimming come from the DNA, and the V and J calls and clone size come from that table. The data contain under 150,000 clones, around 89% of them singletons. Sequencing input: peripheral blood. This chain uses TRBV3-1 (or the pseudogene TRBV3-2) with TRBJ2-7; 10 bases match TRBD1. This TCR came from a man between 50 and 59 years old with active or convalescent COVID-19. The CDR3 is CASSQGTGGFYEQYF. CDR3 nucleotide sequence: TGTGCCAGCAGCCAAGGGACAGGGGGTTTCTACGAGCAGTACTTC.